The clone carrying this T cell receptor beta chain was recorded many times. Its target is unknown. Investigators profiled TCR beta VDJ and CDR3 from genomic DNA template. TCRdb re-called the reads through MiXCR, storing one row per CDR3 protein. The sample shows roughly 300,000 distinct CDR3 sequences, roughly three fifths of them seen only once. The record originates from a study of CD8+CD57+ T cells in acquired aplastic anemia. For the study at large: Roughly 3 ug was the average amount of DNA from sorted CD4+ and CD8+ cells.

Whole-study results and caveats: Patients shared twenty-nine CD8+ CDR3 sequences with controls. Between patients and controls, CD8+ Simpson's diversity did not vary significantly.

Sequenced material: sorted CD4+, CD8+, or CD8+CD57+ T cells (not recorded which) from PBMCs. The clonotype originates from a human donor with severe aplastic anemia or a healthy control (not recorded which).

The CDR3 loop is CASSGRGPYEQYF. Here the CDR3 DNA reads TGTGCCAGCAGTGGGAGGGGGCCCTACGAGCAGTACTTC. The rearrangement links TRBV6-5 to TRBJ2-7; D might be TRBD1 or TRBD2, each matching 7 bases. Germline V lookup: CDR1 MNHEY, CDR2 SVGAGI. The CDR3 loop spans 13 amino acids. Trimming took off 5 bases at V and 2 bases at J, with 10 bases between the two ends.